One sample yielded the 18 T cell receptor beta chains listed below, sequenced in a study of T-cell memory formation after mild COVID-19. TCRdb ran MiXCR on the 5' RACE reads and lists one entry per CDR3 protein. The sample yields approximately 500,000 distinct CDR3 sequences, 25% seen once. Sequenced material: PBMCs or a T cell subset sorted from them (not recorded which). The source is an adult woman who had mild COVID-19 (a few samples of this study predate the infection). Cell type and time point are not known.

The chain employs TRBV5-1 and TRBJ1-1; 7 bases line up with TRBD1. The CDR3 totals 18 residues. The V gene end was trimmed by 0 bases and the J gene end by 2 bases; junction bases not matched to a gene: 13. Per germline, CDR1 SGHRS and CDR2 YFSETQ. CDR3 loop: CASSLVLSGKGANTEAFF. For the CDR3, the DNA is TGCGCCAGCAGCTTGGTACTAAGCGGAAAGGGGGCTAACACTGAAGCTTTCTTT.

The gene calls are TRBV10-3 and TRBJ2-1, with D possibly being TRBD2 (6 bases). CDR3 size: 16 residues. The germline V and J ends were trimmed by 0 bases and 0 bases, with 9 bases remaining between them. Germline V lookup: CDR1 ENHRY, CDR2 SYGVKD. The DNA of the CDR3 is TGTGCCATCAGTGAGTCGGCGGGGAGCTCCTACAATGAGCAGTTCTTC. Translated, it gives CAISESAGSSYNEQFF.

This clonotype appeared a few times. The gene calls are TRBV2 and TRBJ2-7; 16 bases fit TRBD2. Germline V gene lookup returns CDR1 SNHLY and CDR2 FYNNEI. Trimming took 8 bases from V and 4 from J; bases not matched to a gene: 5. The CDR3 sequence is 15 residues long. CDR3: CASGTSGRAIYEQYF. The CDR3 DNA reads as TGTGCCAGCGGGACTAGCGGGAGGGCCATTTACGAGCAGTACTTC.

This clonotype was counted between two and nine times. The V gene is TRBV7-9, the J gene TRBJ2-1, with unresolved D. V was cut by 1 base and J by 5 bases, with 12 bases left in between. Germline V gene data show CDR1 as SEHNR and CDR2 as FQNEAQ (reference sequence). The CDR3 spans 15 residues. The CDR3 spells CASSLGSLTNNEQFF. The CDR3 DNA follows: TGTGCCAGCAGCTTAGGTTCCCTGACCAACAATGAGCAGTTCTTC.

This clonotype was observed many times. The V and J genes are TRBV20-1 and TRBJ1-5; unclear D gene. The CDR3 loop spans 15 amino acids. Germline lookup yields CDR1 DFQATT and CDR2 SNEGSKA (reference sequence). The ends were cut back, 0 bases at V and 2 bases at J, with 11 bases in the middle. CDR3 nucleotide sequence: TGCAGTGCTAGAGAGGGCAACCAAGGCAATCAGCCCCAGCATTTT. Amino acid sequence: CSAREGNQGNQPQHF.

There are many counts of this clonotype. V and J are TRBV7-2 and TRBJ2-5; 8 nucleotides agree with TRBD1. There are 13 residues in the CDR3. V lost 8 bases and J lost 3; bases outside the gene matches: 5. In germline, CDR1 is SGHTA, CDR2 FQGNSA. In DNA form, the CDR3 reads TGTGCCAGCTCACTGGGACAGGAAGAGACCCAGTACTTC. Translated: CASSLGQEETQYF.

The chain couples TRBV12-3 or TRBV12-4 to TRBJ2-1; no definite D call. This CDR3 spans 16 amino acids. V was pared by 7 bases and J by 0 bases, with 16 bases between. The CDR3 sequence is CASTLDSTGSYNEQFF. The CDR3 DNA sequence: TGTGCCAGCACCCTAGACTCCACGGGCTCCTACAATGAGCAGTTCTTC.

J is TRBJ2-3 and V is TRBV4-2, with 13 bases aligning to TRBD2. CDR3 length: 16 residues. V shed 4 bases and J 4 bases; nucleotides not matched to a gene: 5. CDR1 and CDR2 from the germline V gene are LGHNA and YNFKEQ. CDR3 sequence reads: CASSPTSGGAPDTQYF. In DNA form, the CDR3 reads TGTGCCAGCAGCCCTACTAGCGGGGGGGCCCCAGATACGCAGTATTTT.

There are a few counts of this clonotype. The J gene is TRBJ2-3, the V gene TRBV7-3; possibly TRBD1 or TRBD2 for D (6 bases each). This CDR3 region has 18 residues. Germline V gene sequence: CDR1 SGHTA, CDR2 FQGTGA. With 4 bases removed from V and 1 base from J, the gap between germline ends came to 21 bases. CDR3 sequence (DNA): TGTGCCAGCAGCTCGTGGGTGTCGGGGGCGGCAGGCACAGATACGCAGTATTTT. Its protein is CASSSWVSGAAGTDTQYF. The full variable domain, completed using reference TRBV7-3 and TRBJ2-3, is GAGVSQTPSNKVTEKGKYVELRCDPISGHTALYWYRQSLGQGPEFLIYFQGTGAADDSGLPNDRFFAVRPEGSVSTLKIQRTERGDSAVYLCASSSWVSGAAGTDTQYFGPGTRLTVL.

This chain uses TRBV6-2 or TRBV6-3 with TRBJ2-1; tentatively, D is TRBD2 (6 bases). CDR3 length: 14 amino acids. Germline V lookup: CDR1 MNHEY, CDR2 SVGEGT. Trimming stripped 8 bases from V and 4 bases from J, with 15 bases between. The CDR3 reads CASSVASAYNEQFF. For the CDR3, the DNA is TGTGCCAGCTCAGTGGCTAGCGCGTACAATGAGCAGTTCTTC.

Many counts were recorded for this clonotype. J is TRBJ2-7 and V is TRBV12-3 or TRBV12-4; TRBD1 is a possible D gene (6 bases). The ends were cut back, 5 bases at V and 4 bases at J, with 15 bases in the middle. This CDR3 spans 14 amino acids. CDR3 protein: CASSQGLLIYEQYF. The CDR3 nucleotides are TGTGCCAGCAGTCAGGGGCTACTTATTTACGAGCAGTACTTC.

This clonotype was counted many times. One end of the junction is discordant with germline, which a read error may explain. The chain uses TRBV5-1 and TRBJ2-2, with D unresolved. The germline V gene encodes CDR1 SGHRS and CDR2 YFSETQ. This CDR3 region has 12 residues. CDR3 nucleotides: TGTGCCAGCAGTCGCGACACCGGGGAGCTGTTTTTT. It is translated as CASSRDTGELFF.

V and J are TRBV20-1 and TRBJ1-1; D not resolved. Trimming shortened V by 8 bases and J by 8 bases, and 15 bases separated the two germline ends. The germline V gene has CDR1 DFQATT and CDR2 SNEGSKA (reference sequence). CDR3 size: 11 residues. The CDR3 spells CSPDPAKEAFF. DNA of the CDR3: TGCAGTCCCGACCCGGCGAAGGAAGCTTTCTTT.

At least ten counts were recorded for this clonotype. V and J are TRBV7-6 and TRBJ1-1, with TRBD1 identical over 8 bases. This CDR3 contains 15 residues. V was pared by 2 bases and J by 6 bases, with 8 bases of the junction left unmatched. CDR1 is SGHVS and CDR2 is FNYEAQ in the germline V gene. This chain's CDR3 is CASSLLTGGLSEAFF. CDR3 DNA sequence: TGTGCCAGCAGCTTACTTACAGGGGGGCTGTCTGAAGCTTTCTTT.

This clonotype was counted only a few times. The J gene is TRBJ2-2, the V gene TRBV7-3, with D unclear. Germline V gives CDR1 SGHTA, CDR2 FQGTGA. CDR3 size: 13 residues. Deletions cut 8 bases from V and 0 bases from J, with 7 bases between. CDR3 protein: CASSAANTGELFF. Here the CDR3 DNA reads TGTGCCAGCTCGGCAGCGAACACCGGGGAGCTGTTTTTT.

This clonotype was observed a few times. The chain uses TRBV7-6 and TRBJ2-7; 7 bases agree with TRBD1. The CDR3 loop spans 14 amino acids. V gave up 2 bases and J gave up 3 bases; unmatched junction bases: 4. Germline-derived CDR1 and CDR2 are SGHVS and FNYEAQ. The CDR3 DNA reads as TGTGCCAGCAGCTTACTAGGACAGGACTACGAGCAGTACTTC. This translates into CASSLLGQDYEQYF.

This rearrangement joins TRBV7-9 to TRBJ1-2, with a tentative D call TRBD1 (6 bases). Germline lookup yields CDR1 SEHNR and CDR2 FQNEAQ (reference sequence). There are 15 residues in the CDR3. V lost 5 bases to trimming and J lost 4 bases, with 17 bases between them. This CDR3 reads CASSPRTDGGYGYTF. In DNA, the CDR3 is TGTGCCAGCAGCCCCCGGACAGATGGGGGCTATGGCTACACCTTC.

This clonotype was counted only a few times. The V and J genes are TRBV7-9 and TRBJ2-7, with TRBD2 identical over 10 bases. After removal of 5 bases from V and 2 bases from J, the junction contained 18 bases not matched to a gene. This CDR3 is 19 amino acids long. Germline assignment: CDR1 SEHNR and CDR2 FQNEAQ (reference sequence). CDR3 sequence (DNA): TGTGCCAGCAGCCTAAATAGAGGTAGCGGGAGGAAAAGCACCTACGAGCAGTACTTC. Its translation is CASSLNRGSGRKSTYEQYF.